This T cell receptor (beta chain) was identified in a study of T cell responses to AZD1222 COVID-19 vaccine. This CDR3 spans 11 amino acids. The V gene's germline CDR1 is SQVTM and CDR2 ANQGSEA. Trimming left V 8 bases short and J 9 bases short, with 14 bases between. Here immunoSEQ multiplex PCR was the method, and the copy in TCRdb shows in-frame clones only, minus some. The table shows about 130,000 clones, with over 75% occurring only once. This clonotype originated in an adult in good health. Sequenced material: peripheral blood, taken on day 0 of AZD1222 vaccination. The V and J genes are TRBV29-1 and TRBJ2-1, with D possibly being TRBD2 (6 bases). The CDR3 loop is CSTGGLGEQFF. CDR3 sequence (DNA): TGCAGCACCGGGGGTTTGGGTGAGCAGTTCTTC.